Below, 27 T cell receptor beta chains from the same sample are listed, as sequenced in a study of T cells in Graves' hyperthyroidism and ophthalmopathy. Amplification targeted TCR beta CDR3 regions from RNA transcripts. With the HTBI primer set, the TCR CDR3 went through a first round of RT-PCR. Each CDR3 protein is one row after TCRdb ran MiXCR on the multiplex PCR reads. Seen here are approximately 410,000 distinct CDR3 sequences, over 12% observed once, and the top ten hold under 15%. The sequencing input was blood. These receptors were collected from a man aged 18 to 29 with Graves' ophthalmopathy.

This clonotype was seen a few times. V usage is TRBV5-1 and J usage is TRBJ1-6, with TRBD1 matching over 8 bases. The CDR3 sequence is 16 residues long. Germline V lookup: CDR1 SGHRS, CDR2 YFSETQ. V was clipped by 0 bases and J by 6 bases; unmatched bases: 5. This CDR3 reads CASSLVGQGANSPLHF. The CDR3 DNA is TGCGCCAGCAGCTTGGTCGGCCAGGGGGCTAATTCACCCCTCCACTTT. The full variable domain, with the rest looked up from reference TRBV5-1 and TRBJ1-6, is KAGVTQTPRYLIKTRGQQVTLSCSPISGHRSVSWYQQTPGQGLQFLFEYFSETQRNKGNFPGRFSGRQFSNSRSEMNVSTLELGDSALYLCASSLVGQGANSPLHFGNGTRLTVT.

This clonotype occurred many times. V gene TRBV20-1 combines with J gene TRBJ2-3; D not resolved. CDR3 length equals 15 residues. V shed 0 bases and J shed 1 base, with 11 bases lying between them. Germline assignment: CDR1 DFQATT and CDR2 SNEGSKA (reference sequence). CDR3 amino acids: CSARDFVSRTDTQYF. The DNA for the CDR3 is TGCAGTGCTAGAGATTTTGTTTCCCGCACAGATACGCAGTATTTT.

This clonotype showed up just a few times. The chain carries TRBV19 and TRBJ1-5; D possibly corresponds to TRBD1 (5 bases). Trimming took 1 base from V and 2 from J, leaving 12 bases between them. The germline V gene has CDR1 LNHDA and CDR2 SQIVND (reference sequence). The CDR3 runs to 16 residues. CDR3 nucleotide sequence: TGTGCCAGTAGTATAGCAGGGAGAGTTGGCAATCAGCCCCAGCATTTT. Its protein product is CASSIAGRVGNQPQHF.

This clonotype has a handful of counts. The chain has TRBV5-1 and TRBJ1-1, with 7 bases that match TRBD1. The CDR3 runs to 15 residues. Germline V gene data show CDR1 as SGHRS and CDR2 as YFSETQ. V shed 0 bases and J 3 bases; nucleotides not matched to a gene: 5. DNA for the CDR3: TGCGCCAGCAGCTTGGGGGACAGAGGATACACTGAAGCTTTCTTT. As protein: CASSLGDRGYTEAFF.

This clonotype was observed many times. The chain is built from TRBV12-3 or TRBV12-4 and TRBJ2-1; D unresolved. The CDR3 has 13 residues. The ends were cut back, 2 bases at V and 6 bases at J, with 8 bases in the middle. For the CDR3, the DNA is TGTGCCAGCAGTTTAAGGCTGTTCAATGAGCAGTTCTTC. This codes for CASSLRLFNEQFF.

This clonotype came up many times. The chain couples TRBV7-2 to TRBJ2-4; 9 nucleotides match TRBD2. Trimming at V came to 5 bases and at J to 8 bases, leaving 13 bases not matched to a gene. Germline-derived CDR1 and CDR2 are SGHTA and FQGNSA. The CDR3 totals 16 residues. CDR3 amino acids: CASSPGLAGAPHIQYF. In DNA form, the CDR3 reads TGTGCCAGCAGCCCCGGGTTAGCGGGGGCCCCACACATTCAGTACTTC.

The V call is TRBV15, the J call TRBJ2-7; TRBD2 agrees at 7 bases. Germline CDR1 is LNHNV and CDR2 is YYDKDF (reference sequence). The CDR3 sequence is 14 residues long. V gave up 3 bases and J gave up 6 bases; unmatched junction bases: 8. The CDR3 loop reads CATSSRTSFFEQYF. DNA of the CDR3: TGTGCCACCAGCAGCAGGACTAGTTTCTTCGAGCAGTACTTC.

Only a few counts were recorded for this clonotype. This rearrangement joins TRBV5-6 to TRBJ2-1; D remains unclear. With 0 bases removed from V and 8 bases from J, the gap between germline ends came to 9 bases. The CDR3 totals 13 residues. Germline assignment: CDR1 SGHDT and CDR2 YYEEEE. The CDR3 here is CASSLGASDEQFF. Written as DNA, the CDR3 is TGTGCCAGCAGCTTGGGGGCTAGTGATGAGCAGTTCTTC.

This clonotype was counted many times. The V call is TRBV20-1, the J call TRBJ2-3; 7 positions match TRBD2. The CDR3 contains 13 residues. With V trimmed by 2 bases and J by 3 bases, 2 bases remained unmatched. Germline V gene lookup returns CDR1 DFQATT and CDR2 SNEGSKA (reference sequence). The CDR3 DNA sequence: TGCAGTGCTAGACTAGCGGAGACAGATACGCAGTATTTT. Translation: CSARLAETDTQYF.

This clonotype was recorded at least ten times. The CDR3 DNA sequence: TGTGCCAGCAGCCAATTCACGGGGGCCCAAGAGACCCAGTACTTC. It translates to CASSQFTGAQETQYF. V and J are TRBV3-1 and TRBJ2-5; D could derive from TRBD1 or TRBD2 (6 bases each). Germline values: CDR1 LGHDT, CDR2 YNNKEL (reference sequence). CDR3 length: 15 residues. With 2 bases removed from V and 1 base from J, the gap between germline ends came to 11 bases.

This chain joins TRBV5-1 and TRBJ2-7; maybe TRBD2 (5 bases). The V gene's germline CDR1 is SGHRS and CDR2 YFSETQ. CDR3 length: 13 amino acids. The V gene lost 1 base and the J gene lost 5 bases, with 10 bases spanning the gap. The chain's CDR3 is CASSLFGRDEQYF. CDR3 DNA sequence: TGCGCCAGCAGCTTGTTTGGGCGGGACGAGCAGTACTTC.

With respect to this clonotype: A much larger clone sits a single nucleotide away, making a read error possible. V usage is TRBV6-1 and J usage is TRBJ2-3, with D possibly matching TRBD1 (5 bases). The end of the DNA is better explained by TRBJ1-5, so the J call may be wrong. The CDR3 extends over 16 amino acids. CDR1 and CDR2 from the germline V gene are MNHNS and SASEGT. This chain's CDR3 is CASSEAKGSNTDTQHF. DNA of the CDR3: TGTGCCAGCAGTGAAGCGAAGGGGTCGAACACAGATACGCAGCATTTT.

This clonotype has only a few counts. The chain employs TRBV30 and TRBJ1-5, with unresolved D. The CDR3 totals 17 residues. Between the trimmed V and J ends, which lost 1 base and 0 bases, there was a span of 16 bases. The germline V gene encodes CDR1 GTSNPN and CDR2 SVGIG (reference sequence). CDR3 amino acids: CAWSEQRTSFSNQPQHF. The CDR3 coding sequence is TGTGCCTGGAGTGAGCAACGGACGTCTTTTAGCAATCAGCCCCAGCATTTT.

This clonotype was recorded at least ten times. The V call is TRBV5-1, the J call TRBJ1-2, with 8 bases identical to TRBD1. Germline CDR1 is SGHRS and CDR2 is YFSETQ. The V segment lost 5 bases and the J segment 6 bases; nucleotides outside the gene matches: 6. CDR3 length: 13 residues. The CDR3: CASRPGGQDGYTF. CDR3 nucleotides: TGCGCCAGCAGACCCGGGGGACAGGATGGCTACACCTTC.

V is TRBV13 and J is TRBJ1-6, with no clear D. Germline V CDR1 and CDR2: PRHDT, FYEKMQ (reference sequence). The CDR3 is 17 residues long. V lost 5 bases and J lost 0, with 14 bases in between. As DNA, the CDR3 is TGTGCCAGCAGCGCAGAGTGGGGAGGCTCCTATAATTCACCCCTCCACTTT. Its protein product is CASSAEWGGSYNSPLHF. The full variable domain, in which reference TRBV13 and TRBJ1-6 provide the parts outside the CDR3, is AAGVIQSPRHLIKEKRETATLKCYPIPRHDTVYWYQQGPGQDPQFLISFYEKMQSDKGSIPDRFSAQQFSDYHSELNMSSLELGDSALYFCASSAEWGGSYNSPLHFGNGTRLTVT.

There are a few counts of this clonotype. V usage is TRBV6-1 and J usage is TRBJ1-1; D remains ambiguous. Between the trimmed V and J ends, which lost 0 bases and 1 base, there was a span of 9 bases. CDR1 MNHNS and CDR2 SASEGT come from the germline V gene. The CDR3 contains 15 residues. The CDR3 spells CASSEARQKNTEAFF. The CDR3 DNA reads TGTGCCAGCAGTGAAGCGCGCCAAAAGAACACTGAAGCTTTCTTT.

CDR3 loop: CASNIGGVSPTNEKLFF. The CDR3 region has the DNA TGTGCCAGTAACATTGGGGGAGTGAGCCCAACTAATGAAAAACTGTTTTTT. The gene calls are TRBV19 and TRBJ1-4, with a tentative D call TRBD1 (5 bases). This CDR3 region has 17 residues. Per germline, CDR1 LNHDA and CDR2 SQIVND (reference sequence). V lost 7 bases, J lost 0 bases, and 18 bases lay in between.

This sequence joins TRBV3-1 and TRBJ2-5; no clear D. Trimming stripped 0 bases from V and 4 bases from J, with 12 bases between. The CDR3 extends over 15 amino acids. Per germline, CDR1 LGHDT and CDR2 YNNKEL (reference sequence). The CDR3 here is CASSQDDSWGETQYF. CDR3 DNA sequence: TGTGCCAGCAGCCAAGATGATAGTTGGGGAGAGACCCAGTACTTC.

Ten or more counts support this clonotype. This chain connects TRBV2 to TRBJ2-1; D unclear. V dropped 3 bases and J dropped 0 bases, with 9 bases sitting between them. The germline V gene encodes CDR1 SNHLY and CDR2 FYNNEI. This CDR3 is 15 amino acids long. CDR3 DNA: TGTGCCAGCAGTGAGGCCCGGAGCTCCTACAATGAGCAGTTCTTC. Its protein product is CASSEARSSYNEQFF. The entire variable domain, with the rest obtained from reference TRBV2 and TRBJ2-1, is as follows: EPEVTQTPSHQVTQMGQEVILRCVPISNHLYFYWYRQILGQKVEFLVSFYNNEISEKSEIFDDQFSVERPDGSNFTLKIRSTKLEDSAMYFCASSEARSSYNEQFFGPGTRLTVL.

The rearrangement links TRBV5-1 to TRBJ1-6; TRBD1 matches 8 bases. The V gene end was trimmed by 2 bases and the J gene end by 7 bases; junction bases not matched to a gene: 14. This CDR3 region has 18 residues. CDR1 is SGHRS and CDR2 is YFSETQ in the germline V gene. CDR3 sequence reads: CASSFWPGGSYWNSPLHF. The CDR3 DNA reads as TGCGCCAGCAGCTTTTGGCCAGGGGGCTCTTATTGGAATTCACCCCTCCACTTT.

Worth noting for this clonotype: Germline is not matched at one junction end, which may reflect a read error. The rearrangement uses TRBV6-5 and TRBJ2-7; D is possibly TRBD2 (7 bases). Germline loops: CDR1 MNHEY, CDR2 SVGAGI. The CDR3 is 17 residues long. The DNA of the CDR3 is TGTGCCAGCAGTTCACCTCACGGGGGGCAGAGCTCCTACGCGCAGTACTTC. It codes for CASSSPHGGQSSYAQYF.

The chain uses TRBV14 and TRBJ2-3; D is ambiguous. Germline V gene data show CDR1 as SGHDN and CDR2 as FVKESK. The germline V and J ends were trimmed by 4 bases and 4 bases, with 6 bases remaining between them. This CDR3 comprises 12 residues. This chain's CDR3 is CASSLYSDTQYF. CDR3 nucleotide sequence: TGTGCCAGCAGCCTTTATTCAGATACGCAGTATTTT.

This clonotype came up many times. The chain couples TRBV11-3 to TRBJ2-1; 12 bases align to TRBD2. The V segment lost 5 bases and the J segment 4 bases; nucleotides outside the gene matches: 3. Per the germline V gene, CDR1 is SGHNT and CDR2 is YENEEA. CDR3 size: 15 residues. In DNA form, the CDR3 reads TGTGCCAGCAGCGTAGGACTAGCGGGATACAATGAGCAGTTCTTC. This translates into CASSVGLAGYNEQFF.

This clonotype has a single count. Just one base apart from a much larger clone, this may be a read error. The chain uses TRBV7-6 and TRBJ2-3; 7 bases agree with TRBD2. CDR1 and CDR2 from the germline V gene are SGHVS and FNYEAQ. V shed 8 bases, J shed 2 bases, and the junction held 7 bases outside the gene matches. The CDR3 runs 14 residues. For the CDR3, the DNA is TGTGCCAGCGGCCCCGCGGGGGTCACAGATACGCAGTATTTT. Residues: CASGPAGVTDTQYF. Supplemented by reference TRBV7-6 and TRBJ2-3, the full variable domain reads GAGVSQSPRYKVTKRGQDVALRCDPISGHVSLYWYRQALGQGPEFLTYFNYEAQQDKSGLPNDRFSAERPEGSISTLTIQRTEQRDSAMYRCASGPAGVTDTQYFGPGTRLTVL.

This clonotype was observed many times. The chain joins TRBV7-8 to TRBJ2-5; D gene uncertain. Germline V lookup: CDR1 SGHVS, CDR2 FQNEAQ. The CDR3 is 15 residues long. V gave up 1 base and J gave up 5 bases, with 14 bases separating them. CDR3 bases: TGTGCCAGCAGCTTAGTAGACCTGCCGGTTGAGACCCAGTACTTC. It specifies CASSLVDLPVETQYF.

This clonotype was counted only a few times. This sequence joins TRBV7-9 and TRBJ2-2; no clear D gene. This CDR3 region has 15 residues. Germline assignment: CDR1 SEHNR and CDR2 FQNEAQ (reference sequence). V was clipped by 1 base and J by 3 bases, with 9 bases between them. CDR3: CASSLVAGYTGELFF. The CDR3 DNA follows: TGTGCCAGCAGCTTAGTTGCTGGGTACACCGGGGAGCTGTTTTTT.

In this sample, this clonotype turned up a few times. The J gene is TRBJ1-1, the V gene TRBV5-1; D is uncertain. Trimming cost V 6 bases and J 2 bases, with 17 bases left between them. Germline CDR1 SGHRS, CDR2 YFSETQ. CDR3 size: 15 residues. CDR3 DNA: TGCGCCAGCAAAGAGTCAGGAGGCGTTAACACTGAAGCTTTCTTT. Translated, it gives CASKESGGVNTEAFF.